The rows below give T cell receptor beta chains drawn from one sample of a study of blood T cell repertoires in COVID-19. The method was immunoSEQ multiplex PCR; TCRdb's version includes in-frame clones alone and lacks a portion of them. Counted here are around 330,000 clones, 90% occurring once; the ten biggest clones make up around 2.7%. Sequences were obtained from PBMCs or T cells enriched from blood (not recorded which). Receptors originate from a man in his fifties or sixties who had recovered from COVID-19. Each CDR3 is given with its conserved first and last residue. A D gene is named only where the DNA matches it firmly. Only part of the rows carry a size: once, few, many, or a class if the clone is expanded.

NA,TRBJ1-1,NA,TRBV10-3,TGTGCCATCAGTGAGTCTACGGATCTAGAAACTGAAGCTTTCTTT,CAISESTDLETEAFF
TRBD2,TRBJ2-1,NA,TRBV24-1,TGTGCCACCAGTGAAAGCGGACTAGCGGGAGGTGGGGTGTTCTTC,CATSESGLAGGGVFF
NA,TRBJ2-7,NA,TRBV9,TGTGCCAGCAGCGTAGCCGCGGGCTACGAGCAGTACTTC,CASSVAAGYEQYF
NA,TRBJ1-3,NA,TRBV30,TGTGCCTGGGCATCAGGAAACACCATATATTTT,CAWASGNTIYF
NA,TRBJ2-1,NA,TRBV30,TGTGCCAGAGGTAGGGGGAAGTTCAATGAGCAGTTCTTC,CARGRGKFNEQFF
TRBD1,TRBJ1-1,NA,TRBV5-1,TGCGCCAGCAGCTCACAGGGGTTGATCACTGAAGCTTTCTTT,CASSSQGLITEAFF
NA,TRBJ2-1,NA,TRBV11-3,TGTGCCAGCAGGGCCGGGGGAAATGAGCAGTTCTTC,CASRAGGNEQFF
NA,TRBJ2-5,NA,TRBV11-3,TGTGCCAGCAGCTTAAAAGGGGAAGAGACCCAGTACTTC,CASSLKGEETQYF
NA,TRBJ1-5,NA,TRBV19,TGTGCCAGCAGCCTCAGGGAAGGTCAGCCCCAGCATTTT,CASSLREGQPQHF
NA,TRBJ2-5,NA,TRBV7-9,TGTGCCAGCAGCTCGGGGAGCTTTGAAGAGACCCAGTACTTC,CASSSGSFEETQYF
NA,TRBJ2-5,NA,TRBV19,TGTGCCAGTAGTATAAGGGGGACCCAGTACTTC,CASSIRGTQYF
NA,TRBJ2-2,once,TRBV4-1,TGCGCCAGCAGCCCGCCCCAAGGGGGGGGCACGAACACCGGGGAGCTGTTTTTT,CASSPPQGGGTNTGELFF
TRBD2,TRBJ2-7,few,TRBV4-1,TGCGCCAGCAGCCAAGGGTGGGCTAGCGGTACCTACGAGCAGTACTTC,CASSQGWASGTYEQYF
NA,TRBJ2-3,NA,TRBV5-1,TGCGCCAGCAGCTTGCGGCGGGGGCAGAATCCAATAGATACGCAGTATTTT,CASSLRRGQNPIDTQYF
TRBD2,TRBJ2-5,NA,TRBV15,TGTGCCACCAGCACCCGGACTAGCGGGAGGGCAGGAGAGACCCAGTACTTC,CATSTRTSGRAGETQYF
NA,TRBJ1-4,NA,TRBV5-1,TGCGCCAGCAGGCTCGGTGGGGGGTACACTAATGAAAAACTGTTTTTT,CASRLGGGYTNEKLFF
NA,TRBJ1-1,NA,TRBV6-5,TGTGCCAGCATTAGGCCAGGGGCTGAAGCTTTCTTT,CASIRPGAEAFF
TRBD1,TRBJ2-5,few,TRBV30,TGTGCCTGGAGTCGGACAGGGATCCAGGAGACCCAGTACTTC,CAWSRTGIQETQYF
NA,TRBJ1-1,NA,TRBV6-2/TRBV6-3,TGTGCCAGCAGTTATTCAGGTCTTCAGAATATGAACACTGAAGCTTTCTTT,CASSYSGLQNMNTEAFF
NA,TRBJ2-3,NA,TRBV5-1,TGCGCCAGCAGCGTCCGGGACACTTCCCGCACAGATACGCAGTATTTT,CASSVRDTSRTDTQYF
TRBD1,TRBJ2-1,once,TRBV9,TGTGCCAGCAGCGTAGGGACAGGACCACGGAATGAGCAGTTCTTC,CASSVGTGPRNEQFF
TRBD2,TRBJ2-1,NA,TRBV4-1,TGCGCCAGCAGCCAAGATCCGACTAGCGGGAGGGCCAATACCTACAATGAGCAGTTCTTC,CASSQDPTSGRANTYNEQFF
NA,TRBJ1-1,NA,TRBV7-9,TGTGCCAGCAGCTTAGGAGACAGGCCGAACACTGAAGCTTTCTTT,CASSLGDRPNTEAFF
TRBD1,TRBJ1-5,NA,TRBV19,TGTGCCAGTAGTATTTCGAGGGGGCAACAGCCCCAGCATTTT,CASSISRGQQPQHF
TRBD2,TRBJ2-1,NA,TRBV4-1,TGCGCCAGCACTCCATCCGGGACTAGCGGCAATGAGCAGTTCTTC,CASTPSGTSGNEQFF
NA,TRBJ1-3,NA,TRBV30,TGTGCCTGGAGTGGTCCGAGCTCTGGAAACACCATATATTTT,CAWSGPSSGNTIYF
NA,TRBJ2-1,NA,TRBV3-1/TRBV3-2,TGTGCCAGCAGCCCCGGTTCTATTTCATACAATGAGCAGTTCTTC,CASSPGSISYNEQFF
NA,TRBJ2-3,NA,TRBV5-4,TGTGCCAGCAGGTCACGGATTATCGCGGGCACAGATACGCAGTATTTT,CASRSRIIAGTDTQYF
TRBD2,TRBJ2-3,NA,TRBV10-1,TGCGCCAGCAGTGCCACTAGCGGGGGACCCAACACTAGCACAGATACGCAGTATTTT,CASSATSGGPNTSTDTQYF
NA,TRBJ1-2,NA,TRBV5-1,TGCGCCAGCAGCGGCGGGACCCCGGGGTTATCTGGCTACACCTTC,CASSGGTPGLSGYTF
TRBD2,TRBJ2-2,NA,TRBV7-9,TGTGCCAGCACCAGCTCGGCTAGCGGGACCACCGGGGAGCTGTTTTTT,CASTSSASGTTGELFF
TRBD1,TRBJ2-6,NA,TRBV5-6,TGTGCCAGCAGCTTTGGTAGCGGACAGGGATTCTCTGGGGCCAACGTCCTGACTTTC,CASSFGSGQGFSGANVLTF
TRBD1,TRBJ2-1,NA,TRBV2,TGTGCCAGCAGTGGGGGGACAGGGAACGGTGAGCAGTTCTTC,CASSGGTGNGEQFF
NA,TRBJ2-5,NA,TRBV5-1,TGCGCCAGCAGTCTAAGGGGTTGGGATTACCAAGAGACCCAGTACTTC,CASSLRGWDYQETQYF
NA,TRBJ1-1,NA,TRBV7-9,TGTGCCAGCAGCTCATTCCAGGGAGGCTTAGCTTTCTTT,CASSSFQGGLAFF
TRBD2,TRBJ2-3,once,TRBV11-1,TGTGCCAGCAGCCAGACTAGCGGGGAGTACACAGATACGCAGTATTTT,CASSQTSGEYTDTQYF
NA,TRBJ2-5,NA,TRBV12-3/TRBV12-4,TGTGCCAGCAGTGAGGGTGTGGAGACCCAGTACTTC,CASSEGVETQYF
TRBD1,TRBJ2-7,NA,TRBV4-1,TGCGCCAGCAGCCCCGGGACAGACGAGCAGTACTTC,CASSPGTDEQYF
TRBD2,TRBJ2-7,few,TRBV6-4,TGTGCCAGCAGTGAGTTAGCGGGAGAGCGCGAGCAGTACTTC,CASSELAGEREQYF